This TCR beta chain came from a study of control samples from healthy donors and cancer patients. Generated by immunoSEQ multiplex PCR, the TCRdb table keeps only in-frame clones and is missing some. The sample holds about 89,000 clones, more than 75% seen once. The material sequenced was blood. The clonotype originates from a man aged 25 to 45 in good health.

Here the CDR3 reads CASSYEASGTFEQFF. Written as DNA, the CDR3 is TGTGCCAGCAGTTACGAGGCTAGCGGGACCTTCGAGCAGTTCTTC. The chain couples TRBV6-5 to TRBJ2-1, with 9 bases that match TRBD2. J lost 10 bases, V lost 2 bases, and 9 bases had no gene match. Germline V gives CDR1 MNHEY, CDR2 SVGAGI. The CDR3 contains 15 residues.